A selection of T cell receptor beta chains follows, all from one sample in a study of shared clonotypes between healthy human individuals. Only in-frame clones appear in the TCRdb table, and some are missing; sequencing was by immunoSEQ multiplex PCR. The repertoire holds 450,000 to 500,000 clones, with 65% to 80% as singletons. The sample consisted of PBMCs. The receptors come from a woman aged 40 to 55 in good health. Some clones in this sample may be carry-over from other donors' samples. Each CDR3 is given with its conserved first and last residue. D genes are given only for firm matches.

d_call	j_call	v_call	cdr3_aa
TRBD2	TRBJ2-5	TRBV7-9	CASSLLAGEVAMAQYF
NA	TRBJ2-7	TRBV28	CASSSGTRTYEQYF
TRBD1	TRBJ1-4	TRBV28	CASSLSGTGVREKLFF
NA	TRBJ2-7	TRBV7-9	CASSFTRYEQYF
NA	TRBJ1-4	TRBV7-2	CASSGGNNEKLFF
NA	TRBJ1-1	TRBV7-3	CASSLDSNSEAFF
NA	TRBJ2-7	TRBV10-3	CATSDGNYLYEQYF
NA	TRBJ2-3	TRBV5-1	CASKTGQTTDTQYF
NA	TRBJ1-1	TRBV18	CASLPGANTEAFF
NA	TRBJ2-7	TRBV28	CATLPVGGSYEQYF
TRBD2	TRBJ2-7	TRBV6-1	CASSELADSYEQYF
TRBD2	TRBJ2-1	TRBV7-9	CASGRASSEQFF
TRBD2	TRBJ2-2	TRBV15	CATSRNPGLAAGELFF
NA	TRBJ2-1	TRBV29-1	CSGQMSLEQFF
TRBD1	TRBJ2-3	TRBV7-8	CASSLDRGPRTDTQYF
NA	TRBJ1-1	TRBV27	CASSFRGRTEAFF
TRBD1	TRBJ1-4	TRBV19	CASTGGATNEKLFF
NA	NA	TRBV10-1	CASSPSRGGEQYF
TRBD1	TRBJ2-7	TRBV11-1	CASRTTSRGRLNEQYF
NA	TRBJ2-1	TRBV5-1	CASSDSYNEQFF
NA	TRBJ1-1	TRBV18	CASSPSGGPEGPNTEAFF
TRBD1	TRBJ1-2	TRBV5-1	CASSLGATGSGYTF
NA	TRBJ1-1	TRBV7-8	CASSLVGGEAFF
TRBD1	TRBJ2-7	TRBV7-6	CASSLQRQGVGEQYF
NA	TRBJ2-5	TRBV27	CASSQGGETQYF
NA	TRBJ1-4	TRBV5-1	CASSSTSDVEKLFF
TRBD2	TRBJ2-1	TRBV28	CASSRLAGSSYNEQFF
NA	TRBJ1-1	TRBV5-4	CASSQSGRGDTEAFF
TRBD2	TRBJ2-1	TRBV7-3	CASSSETGTSVNEQFF
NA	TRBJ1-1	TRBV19	CASANMNTEAFF
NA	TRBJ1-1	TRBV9	CASSVGWGNTEAFF
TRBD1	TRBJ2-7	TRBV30	CAWSPGQGHTQYF
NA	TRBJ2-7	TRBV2	CASRPSGDSYEQYF
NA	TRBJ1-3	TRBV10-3	CAISESGDTIYF
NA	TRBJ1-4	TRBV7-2	CASSFGQVEKLFF
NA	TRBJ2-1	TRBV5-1	CASSPTLANEQFF
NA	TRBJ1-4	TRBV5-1	CASSLGGTTGTNEKLFF